The next 29 T cell receptor beta chains were all read from a single sample in a study of blood T cell repertoires in COVID-19. The method was immunoSEQ multiplex PCR; TCRdb's version includes in-frame clones alone and lacks a portion of them. The sample gives 400,000 to 550,000 clones, roughly 85% of which show up once; approximately 2% is in the top ten. Input material: PBMCs or T cells enriched from blood (not recorded which). These receptors were obtained from a woman under 30 with acute COVID-19.

V is TRBV7-9 and J is TRBJ2-7; D possibly corresponds to TRBD2 (5 bases). The CDR3 consists of 15 residues. V lost 3 bases and J lost 0, with 12 bases in between. The germline V gene encodes CDR1 SEHNR and CDR2 FQNEAQ (reference sequence). CDR3 residues: CASSLPERGSYEQYF. DNA of the CDR3: TGTGCCAGCAGCTTGCCGGAACGGGGCTCCTACGAGCAGTACTTC.

This sequence joins TRBV7-9 and TRBJ1-1, with D uncertain. Germline assignment: CDR1 SEHNR and CDR2 FQNEAQ (reference sequence). V was pared by 0 bases and J by 3 bases, with 5 bases between. The CDR3 contains 13 residues. This CDR3 is CASSLAVDTEAFF. DNA for the CDR3: TGTGCCAGCAGCTTAGCCGTAGACACTGAAGCTTTCTTT.

The chain recombines TRBV9 with TRBJ1-5, with D hard to call. V was shortened by 3 bases and J by 4 bases, with 14 bases between the two germline ends. This CDR3 contains 15 residues. Germline assignment: CDR1 SGDLS and CDR2 YYNGEE. CDR3 coding DNA: TGTGCCAGCAGCGAGGGAGGCAGGAGGAATCAGCCCCAGCATTTT. This translates into CASSEGGRRNQPQHF.

CDR3 in DNA: TGCGCCAGCAGCCAAGTAGGGCCCGGGACAGGGGGCACCATCTACGAGCAGTACTTC. Amino acids: CASSQVGPGTGGTIYEQYF. The chain recombines TRBV4-1 with TRBJ2-7, with 12 bases identical to TRBD1. This CDR3 is built from 19 residues. CDR1 is MGHRA, CDR2 YSYEKL, per germline. The junction had 13 bases not matched to a gene; V was cut back by 1 base and J by 3 bases.

With regard to this clone: An end of the junction differs from the germline gene, which may be a read error. This chain links TRBV28 with TRBJ2-7; 8 bases map to TRBD2. Germline V gene data show CDR1 as MDHEN and CDR2 as SYDVKM. The CDR3 is made up of 18 amino acids. CDR3 nucleotide sequence: TGTGCCAGCAGTTTATTGGGGAGCTCTAGCGGGCCCTCCTCCGAGCAGTACTTC. The encoded protein is CASSLLGSSSGPSSEQYF. The full variable domain, its missing parts supplied by reference TRBV28 and TRBJ2-7, is DVKVTQSSRYLVKRTGEKVFLECVQDMDHENMFWYRQDPGLGLRLIYFSYDVKMKEKGDIPEGYSVSREKKERFSLILESASTNQTSMYLCASSLLGSSSGPSSEQYFGPGTRLTVT.

This clone was found once. The chain couples TRBV29-1 to TRBJ1-1; 10 nucleotides align to TRBD1. The CDR3 length is 13 residues. The germline gives CDR1 SQVTM, CDR2 ANQGSEA. The V and J ends lost 5 bases and 6 bases, in that order; junction bases with no gene match: 6. The CDR3 here is CSVNRDRGPEAFF. Here the CDR3 DNA reads TGCAGCGTTAACCGGGACAGGGGTCCTGAAGCTTTCTTT.

The V call is TRBV7-3, the J call TRBJ1-1, with 7 positions matching TRBD1. The CDR3 contains 13 residues. The germline V gene has CDR1 SGHTA and CDR2 FQGTGA. The ends lost 2 bases at V and 5 bases at J; junction bases unmatched: 2. The CDR3: CASSLQQGTEAFF. Written as DNA, the CDR3 is TGTGCCAGCAGCTTACAACAGGGGACTGAAGCTTTCTTT. Based on the CDR3 plus reference TRBV7-3 and TRBJ1-1, the full variable domain is GAGVSQTPSNKVTEKGKYVELRCDPISGHTALYWYRQSLGQGPEFLIYFQGTGAADDSGLPNDRFFAVRPEGSVSTLKIQRTERGDSAVYLCASSLQQGTEAFFGQGTRLTVV.

In DNA form, the CDR3 reads TGCAGCGTTTTAGGACTAGTCACCTACGAGCAGTACTTC. Protein product: CSVLGLVTYEQYF. The chain combines TRBV29-1 with TRBJ2-7, with 7 bases that match TRBD2. CDR3 length: 13 residues. V gave up 5 bases and J gave up 2 bases; unmatched junction bases: 6. The V gene's germline CDR1 is SQVTM and CDR2 ANQGSEA.

The chain employs TRBV19 and TRBJ1-3; the D is unclear. The CDR3 sequence is 13 residues long. The germline V gene has CDR1 LNHDA and CDR2 SQIVND (reference sequence). V was shortened by 4 bases and J by 4 bases, with 8 bases between the two germline ends. The chain's CDR3 is CASSRTRGNTIYF. The CDR3 nucleotides are TGTGCCAGTAGTAGGACTAGGGGAAACACCATATATTTT.

Only one count was recorded for this clone. The rearrangement links TRBV19 to TRBJ1-5, with 9 nucleotides matching TRBD1. The V segment lost 2 bases and the J segment 2 bases; nucleotides outside the gene matches: 7. The CDR3 runs to 17 residues. Looked up from germline, CDR1 is LNHDA and CDR2 is SQIVND (reference sequence). The CDR3 sequence is CASSIHTGGEGNQPQHF. Written as DNA, the CDR3 is TGTGCCAGTAGTATACATACAGGGGGCGAGGGCAATCAGCCCCAGCATTTT. Full variable domain (missing parts from reference TRBV19 and TRBJ1-5): DGGITQSPKYLFRKEGQNVTLSCEQNLNHDAMYWYRQDPGQGLRLIYYSQIVNDFQKGDIAEGYSVSREKKESFPLTVTSAQKNPTAFYLCASSIHTGGEGNQPQHFGDGTRLSIL.

For the CDR3, the DNA is TGTGCCAGCAGCTTGGACGGGAACAACGAGCAGTACTTC. This translates into CASSLDGNNEQYF. The V and J genes are TRBV7-7 and TRBJ2-7, with D maybe TRBD2 (5 bases). Per germline, CDR1 SSHAT and CDR2 FNYEAQ (reference sequence). This CDR3 has 13 residues. V dropped 3 bases and J dropped 5 bases, with 11 bases sitting between them.

This chain joins TRBV7-9 and TRBJ1-4, with D unresolved. CDR1 and CDR2 from the germline V gene are SEHNR and FQNEAQ (reference sequence). The germline V and J ends were trimmed by 2 bases and 2 bases, with 6 bases remaining between them. There are 14 residues in the CDR3. The CDR3 reads CASSLSETNEKLFF. DNA for the CDR3: TGTGCCAGCAGCTTATCTGAGACTAATGAAAAACTGTTTTTT.

This sequence joins TRBV11-2 and TRBJ1-2; 11 bases match TRBD1. Per the germline V gene, CDR1 is SGHAT and CDR2 is FQNNGV. CDR3 length equals 14 residues. The V segment lost 6 bases and the J segment 6 bases; nucleotides outside the gene matches: 6. CDR3 DNA: TGTGCCAGCAGTTCCCGGACAGGGGGCGATGGCTACACCTTC. Translated: CASSSRTGGDGYTF. Based on the CDR3 plus reference TRBV11-2 and TRBJ1-2, the full variable domain is EAGVAQSPRYKIIEKRQSVAFWCNPISGHATLYWYQQILGQGPKLLIQFQNNGVVDDSQLPKDRFSAERLKGVDSTLKIQPAKLEDSAVYLCASSSRTGGDGYTFGSGTRLTVV.

The chain has TRBV29-1 and TRBJ2-3; D is uncertain. Germline V gene sequence: CDR1 SQVTM, CDR2 ANQGSEA. CDR3 length: 13 residues. V gave up 3 bases and J gave up 2 bases, with 9 bases separating them. The CDR3 loop reads CSVDNENTDTQYF. The CDR3 DNA is TGCAGCGTTGACAATGAGAACACAGATACGCAGTATTTT.

This chain joins TRBV27 and TRBJ1-1; tentative D call: TRBD1 (5 bases). V lost 3 bases, J lost 0 bases, and 14 bases lay in between. Germline V gene lookup returns CDR1 MNHEY and CDR2 SMNVEV (reference sequence). This CDR3 spans 16 amino acids. For the CDR3, the DNA is TGTGCCAGCAGTTTCGTTGACAGTCCTATGAACACTGAAGCTTTCTTT. It encodes CASSFVDSPMNTEAFF.

The V and J genes are TRBV6-5 and TRBJ1-4, with D perhaps TRBD1 (5 bases). The germline V gene encodes CDR1 MNHEY and CDR2 SVGAGI. The CDR3 sequence is 13 residues long. Trimming cost V 7 bases and J 8 bases, with 14 bases left between them. CDR3 region: CASNSRVREKLFF. DNA of the CDR3: TGTGCCAGCAATTCCAGGGTCAGGGAAAAACTGTTTTTT.

The J gene is TRBJ2-1, the V gene TRBV7-6, with 7 bases lining up with TRBD2. Losses at the gene ends were 1 base for V and 0 bases for J; bases not matched to a gene: 3. The V gene's germline CDR1 is SGHVS and CDR2 FNYEAQ. The CDR3 extends over 16 amino acids. As DNA, the CDR3 is TGTGCCAGCAGCTTAGGCGGGACTAACTCCTACAATGAGCAGTTCTTC. It specifies CASSLGGTNSYNEQFF. Based on the CDR3 plus reference TRBV7-6 and TRBJ2-1, the full variable domain is GAGVSQSPRYKVTKRGQDVALRCDPISGHVSLYWYRQALGQGPEFLTYFNYEAQQDKSGLPNDRFSAERPEGSISTLTIQRTEQRDSAMYRCASSLGGTNSYNEQFFGPGTRLTVL.

This clone showed up just once. The chain's CDR3 is CASSGSSGNTDTQYF. DNA for the CDR3: TGTGCCAGCAGTGGCTCTAGCGGGAACACAGATACGCAGTATTTT. The chain employs TRBV28 and TRBJ2-3; 9 nucleotides align to TRBD2. The CDR3 extends over 15 amino acids. The J segment lost 2 bases and the V segment lost 5 bases, leaving 5 bases of the junction unmatched. CDR1 and CDR2 (germline): MDHEN, SYDVKM.

The genes are TRBV7-3 and TRBJ1-1, with TRBD1 matching over 8 bases. The CDR3 is made up of 18 amino acids. CDR1 SGHTA and CDR2 FQGTGA come from the germline V gene. The J segment lost 0 bases and the V segment lost 5 bases, leaving 14 bases of the junction unmatched. The CDR3, as DNA: TGTGCCAGCAGCCCCCAGAGCCGGACAGGGTGGATGAACACTGAAGCTTTCTTT. Its translation is CASSPQSRTGWMNTEAFF. The entire variable domain, with the rest obtained from reference TRBV7-3 and TRBJ1-1, is as follows: GAGVSQTPSNKVTEKGKYVELRCDPISGHTALYWYRQSLGQGPEFLIYFQGTGAADDSGLPNDRFFAVRPEGSVSTLKIQRTERGDSAVYLCASSPQSRTGWMNTEAFFGQGTRLTVV.

This rearrangement joins TRBV19 to TRBJ1-5; D might be TRBD1 (5 bases). The CDR3 is 17 amino acids. Trimming removed 6 bases from V and 1 base from J, with 19 bases in between. In germline, CDR1 is LNHDA, CDR2 SQIVND (reference sequence). The chain's CDR3 is CASSPPSRGTSNQPQHF. The CDR3 bases are TGTGCCAGTAGCCCCCCCTCCCGGGGGACGAGCAATCAGCCCCAGCATTTT.

The J gene is TRBJ1-1, the V gene TRBV29-1, with D maybe TRBD1 (5 bases). V was trimmed by 2 bases and J by 4 bases, leaving 14 bases between them. The CDR3 loop spans 14 amino acids. Germline V lookup: CDR1 SQVTM, CDR2 ANQGSEA. CDR3 nucleotides: TGCAGCGTTGAAAGGGGTAGCGGTGGCACTGAAGCTTTCTTT. Translation: CSVERGSGGTEAFF.

This chain joins TRBV28 and TRBJ1-6; D may be TRBD1 (6 bases). V lost 4 bases, J lost 6 bases, and 7 bases lay in between. Germline V gene data show CDR1 as MDHEN and CDR2 as SYDVKM. The CDR3 length is 13 residues. CDR3 coding DNA: TGTGCCAGCAGTTCAGGGGCTAATTCACCCCTCCACTTT. Its protein is CASSSGANSPLHF.

The V call is TRBV4-3, the J call TRBJ2-3; TRBD2 might be the D (6 bases). The CDR3 consists of 17 residues. CDR1 and CDR2 from the germline V gene are LGHNA and YSLEER. The V and J ends lost 1 base and 1 base respectively, with 15 bases between them. DNA for the CDR3: TGCGCCAGCAGCCAAGCTTCGGCGGGACCGGGCACAGATACGCAGTATTTT. Translation gives CASSQASAGPGTDTQYF.

The chain recombines TRBV18 with TRBJ1-1; D ambiguous. Trimming cost V 2 bases and J 11 bases, with 12 bases left between them. Germline V lookup: CDR1 KGHSH, CDR2 LQKENI. The CDR3 spans 12 residues. In DNA form, the CDR3 reads TGTGCCAGCTCACCAGGGGAGCGCGGTGCTTTCTTT. This codes for CASSPGERGAFF.

The chain couples TRBV3-1 (or the pseudogene TRBV3-2) to TRBJ1-1; 7 bases map to TRBD1. The CDR3 covers 11 residues. The V segment lost 3 bases and the J segment 11 bases; nucleotides outside the gene matches: 3. CDR1 and CDR2 from the germline V gene are LGHDT and YNNKEL (reference sequence). This CDR3 is CASSQTGLAFF. The CDR3 DNA sequence: TGTGCCAGCAGCCAGACAGGGCTTGCTTTCTTT.

In its sample, this clone was seen a few times. The chain combines TRBV11-2 with TRBJ2-2; D is possibly TRBD1 (5 bases). This CDR3 comprises 15 residues. CDR1 is SGHAT and CDR2 is FQNNGV in the germline V gene. Deletions cut 7 bases from V and 1 base from J, with 13 bases between. CDR3 DNA sequence: TGTGCCAGCACTCTAGGGGCAGGGAACACCGGGGAGCTGTTTTTT. This translates into CASTLGAGNTGELFF. Complete variable domain (other parts from reference TRBV11-2 and TRBJ2-2): EAGVAQSPRYKIIEKRQSVAFWCNPISGHATLYWYQQILGQGPKLLIQFQNNGVVDDSQLPKDRFSAERLKGVDSTLKIQPAKLEDSAVYLCASTLGAGNTGELFFGEGSRLTVL.

CDR3 loop: CASSRQGTGNTIYF. The CDR3 bases are TGTGCCAGCTCCAGACAGGGAACTGGAAACACCATATATTTT. The chain uses TRBV6-5 and TRBJ1-3; 7 bases map to TRBD1. The CDR3 is 14 residues long. Looked up from germline, CDR1 is MNHEY and CDR2 is SVGAGI. J lost 2 bases, V lost 8 bases, and 6 bases had no gene match.

The CDR3 DNA reads as TGCGCCAGCAGCCAAGAACAGGGAAAACTGTTTTTT. It is translated as CASSQEQGKLFF. The chain is built from TRBV4-1 and TRBJ1-4; TRBD1 is a possible D gene (6 bases). The CDR3 loop spans 12 amino acids. Trimming stripped 0 bases from V and 10 bases from J, with 6 bases between. Germline values: CDR1 MGHRA, CDR2 YSYEKL.

The rearrangement joins TRBV4-1 to TRBJ2-7, with 8 bases aligning to TRBD2. V was clipped by 6 bases and J by 0 bases; unmatched bases: 7. Germline CDR1 reads MGHRA; CDR2 reads YSYEKL. This CDR3 spans 15 amino acids. The CDR3 coding sequence is TGCGCCAGCAGTGCTGGACTAGCAAGCTCCTACGAGCAGTACTTC. Residues: CASSAGLASSYEQYF.